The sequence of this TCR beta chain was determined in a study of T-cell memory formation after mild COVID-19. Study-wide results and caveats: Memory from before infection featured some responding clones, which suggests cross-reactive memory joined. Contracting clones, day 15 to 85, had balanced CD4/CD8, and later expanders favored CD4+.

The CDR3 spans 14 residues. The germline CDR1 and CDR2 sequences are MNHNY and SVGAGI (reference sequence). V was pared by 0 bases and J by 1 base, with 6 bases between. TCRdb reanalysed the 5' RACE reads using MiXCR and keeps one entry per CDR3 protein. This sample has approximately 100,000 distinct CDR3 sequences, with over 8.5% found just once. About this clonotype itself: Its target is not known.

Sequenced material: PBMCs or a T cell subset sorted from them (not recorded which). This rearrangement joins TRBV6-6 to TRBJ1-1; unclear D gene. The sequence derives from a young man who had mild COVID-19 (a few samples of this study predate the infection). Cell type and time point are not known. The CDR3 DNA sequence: TGTGCCAGCAGTTACTCACAGCCGAACACTGAAGCTTTCTTT. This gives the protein CASSYSQPNTEAFF.